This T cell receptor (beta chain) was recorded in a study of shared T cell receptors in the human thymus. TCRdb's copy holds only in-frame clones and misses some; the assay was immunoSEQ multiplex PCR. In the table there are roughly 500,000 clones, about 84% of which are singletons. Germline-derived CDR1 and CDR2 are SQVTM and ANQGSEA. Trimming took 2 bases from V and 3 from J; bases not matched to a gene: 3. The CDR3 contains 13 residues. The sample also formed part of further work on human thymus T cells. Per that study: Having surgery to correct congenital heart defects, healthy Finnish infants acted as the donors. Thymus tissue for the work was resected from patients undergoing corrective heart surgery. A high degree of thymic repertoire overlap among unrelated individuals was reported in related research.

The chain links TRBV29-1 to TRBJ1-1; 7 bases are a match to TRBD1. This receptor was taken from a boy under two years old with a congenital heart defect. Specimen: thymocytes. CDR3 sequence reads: CSVEWQGDTEAFF. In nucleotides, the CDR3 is TGCAGCGTTGAATGGCAGGGGGACACTGAAGCTTTCTTT.